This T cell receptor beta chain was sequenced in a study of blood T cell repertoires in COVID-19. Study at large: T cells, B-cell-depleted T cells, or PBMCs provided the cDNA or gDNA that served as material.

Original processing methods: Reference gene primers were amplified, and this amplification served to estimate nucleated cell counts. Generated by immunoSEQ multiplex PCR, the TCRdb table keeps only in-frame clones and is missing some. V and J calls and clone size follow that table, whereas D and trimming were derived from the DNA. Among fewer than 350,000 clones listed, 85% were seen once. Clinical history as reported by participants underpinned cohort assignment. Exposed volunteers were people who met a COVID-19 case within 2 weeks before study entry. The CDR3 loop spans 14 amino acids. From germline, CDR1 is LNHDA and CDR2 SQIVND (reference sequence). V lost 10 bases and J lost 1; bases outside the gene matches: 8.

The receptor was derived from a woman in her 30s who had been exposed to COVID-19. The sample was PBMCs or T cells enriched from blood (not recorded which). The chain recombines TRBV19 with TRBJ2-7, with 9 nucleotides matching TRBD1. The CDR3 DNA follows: TGTGCCACCTCAGGGACAGGGACGTCCTACGAGCAGTACTTC. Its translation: CATSGTGTSYEQYF.